One sample yielded the 27 T cell receptor beta chains listed below, sequenced in a study of blood T cell repertoires in COVID-19. Clones were read by immunoSEQ multiplex PCR, and TCRdb kept only the in-frame ones, dropping some. Of about 130,000 clones listed, about four fifths were seen once; the top ten hold about 9.6%. Sequenced sample: peripheral blood. The receptor set was obtained from a man aged 40-50 years with active or convalescent COVID-19.

This clone was found once. This sequence joins TRBV27 and TRBJ2-7, with D possibly matching TRBD2 (5 bases). V was shortened by 2 bases and J by 3 bases, with 11 bases between the two germline ends. Germline CDR1 reads MNHEY; CDR2 reads SMNVEV (reference sequence). The CDR3 sequence is 14 residues long. CDR3 region: CASSLLGLVYEQYF. The CDR3 DNA is TGTGCCAGCAGTTTACTCGGACTGGTCTACGAGCAGTACTTC.

This rearrangement joins TRBV20-1 to TRBJ2-3; D not resolved. Trimming pared 3 bases from V and 0 bases from J, leaving 7 bases between. Germline V lookup: CDR1 DFQATT, CDR2 SNEGSKA (reference sequence). The CDR3 sequence is 13 residues long. The DNA for the CDR3 is TGCAGTGCTAGTGTCATGAGCACAGATACGCAGTATTTT. Translation: CSASVMSTDTQYF.

The V call is TRBV6-2 or TRBV6-3, the J call TRBJ2-1, with unresolved D. Germline V gene lookup returns CDR1 MNHEY and CDR2 SVGEGT. The CDR3 contains 12 residues. V was cut by 2 bases and J by 9 bases, with 8 bases left in between. In DNA, the CDR3 is TGTGCCAGCAGTTACCCCCCAGGTGAGCAGTTCTTC. This sequence encodes CASSYPPGEQFF.

This sequence joins TRBV4-3 and TRBJ2-2; possible D gene TRBD1, 7 bases. V was pared by 0 bases and J by 2 bases, with 10 bases between. CDR3 length equals 16 residues. Per the germline V gene, CDR1 is LGHNA and CDR2 is YSLEER. CDR3 amino acids: CASSQETGTNTGELFF. CDR3 bases: TGCGCCAGCAGCCAAGAGACAGGGACTAACACCGGGGAGCTGTTTTTT.

In this sample, this clone turned up once. The chain has TRBV14 and TRBJ1-3; D is possibly TRBD1 (6 bases). This CDR3 spans 15 amino acids. Germline V gene data show CDR1 as SGHDN and CDR2 as FVKESK. Trimming removed 9 bases from V and 0 bases from J, with 15 bases in between. CDR3 region: CARLDSPDSGNTIYF. In nucleotides, the CDR3 is TGTGCCAGGTTGGACAGTCCTGACTCTGGAAACACCATATATTTT.

The chain recombines TRBV28 with TRBJ1-1; 8 bases align to TRBD1. From germline, CDR1 is MDHEN and CDR2 SYDVKM. Trimming took 5 bases from V and 4 from J; bases not matched to a gene: 6. The CDR3 consists of 14 residues. In DNA, the CDR3 is TGTGCCAGCAGTGCTTGGACAGGGACCACTGAAGCTTTCTTT. It specifies CASSAWTGTTEAFF.

The V and J genes are TRBV5-8 and TRBJ1-2, with a weak D call TRBD1 (5 bases). The CDR3 loop spans 12 amino acids. Trimming left V 5 bases short and J 2 bases short, with 7 bases between. The germline V gene encodes CDR1 SGHTS and CDR2 YDEGEE. The CDR3 loop reads CASRRQNYGYTF. The CDR3 region has the DNA TGTGCCAGCAGGCGACAGAACTATGGCTACACCTTC.

The J gene is TRBJ2-3, the V gene TRBV6-5; perhaps TRBD2 as D (6 bases). The CDR3 is 15 residues long. Germline V CDR1 and CDR2: MNHEY, SVGAGI. Between the trimmed V and J ends, which lost 8 bases and 5 bases, there was a span of 20 bases. Here the CDR3 reads CASVSQEGKRDTQYF. CDR3 coding DNA: TGTGCCAGCGTTTCCCAGGAGGGAAAGAGAGATACGCAGTATTTT.

The CDR3: CASSPMTVSGNTIYF. DNA for the CDR3: TGTGCCAGCTCACCAATGACAGTCTCTGGAAACACCATATATTTT. The chain carries TRBV18 and TRBJ1-3, with D tentatively TRBD1 (5 bases). Germline V gene sequence: CDR1 KGHSH, CDR2 LQKENI. V lost 2 bases to trimming and J lost 0 bases, with 8 bases between them. The CDR3 covers 15 residues.

This chain connects TRBV5-1 to TRBJ2-2, with D perhaps matching TRBD1 (5 bases). CDR1 SGHRS and CDR2 YFSETQ come from the germline V gene. This CDR3 region has 15 residues. V was clipped by 4 bases and J by 4 bases, with 14 bases between them. DNA for the CDR3: TGCGCCAGCAGCATCGCTAGGGGCACCACCGGGGAGCTGTTTTTT. Protein sequence: CASSIARGTTGELFF.

V gene TRBV9 combines with J gene TRBJ2-1, with 12 bases matching TRBD2. Germline V gene sequence: CDR1 SGDLS, CDR2 YYNGEE. There are 16 residues in the CDR3. Germline trimming cut 4 bases from V and 4 bases from J; bases unmatched to any gene: 6. For the CDR3, the DNA is TGTGCCAGCAGCATAACGACTAGCGGGGGTTACAATGAGCAGTTCTTC. This gives the protein CASSITTSGGYNEQFF.

This sequence joins TRBV6-1 and TRBJ2-1, with 9 bases fitting TRBD2. Germline trimming cut 2 bases from V and 8 bases from J; bases unmatched to any gene: 13. The CDR3 runs to 17 residues. Germline V gene lookup returns CDR1 MNHNS and CDR2 SASEGT. The CDR3 loop reads CASSETSELAGGHEQFF. As DNA, the CDR3 is TGTGCCAGCAGTGAAACCTCTGAACTAGCGGGTGGACATGAGCAGTTCTTC.

The chain couples TRBV2 to TRBJ1-2, with D maybe TRBD1 (5 bases). The germline V gene encodes CDR1 SNHLY and CDR2 FYNNEI. Trimming shortened V by 5 bases and J by 4 bases, and 14 bases separated the two germline ends. The CDR3 runs 14 residues. Here the CDR3 reads CASSRVGQGYGYTF. CDR3 bases: TGTGCCAGCAGTCGGGTGGGGCAGGGCTATGGCTACACCTTC.

This clone was seen a single time. The chain combines TRBV5-6 with TRBJ2-3, with 9 bases aligning to TRBD1. The CDR3 has 15 residues. Trimming cost V 1 base and J 4 bases; bases outside gene matches: 4. From germline, CDR1 is SGHDT and CDR2 YYEEEE. CDR3 protein: CASSLMDRGADTQYF. Written as DNA, the CDR3 is TGTGCCAGCAGCTTGATGGACAGGGGCGCAGATACGCAGTATTTT.

This clone has a single count. This sequence joins TRBV7-9 and TRBJ1-2; D may be TRBD1 (6 bases). V dropped 0 bases and J dropped 2 bases, with 10 bases sitting between them. Germline V CDR1 and CDR2: SEHNR, FQNEAQ (reference sequence). This CDR3 has 15 amino acids. The CDR3 DNA reads as TGTGCCAGCAGCTTAGCGGGCACAGGGAACTATGGCTACACCTTC. This translates into CASSLAGTGNYGYTF.

The rearrangement uses TRBV12-5 and TRBJ2-5; possibly TRBD2 for D (7 bases). The CDR3 sequence is 13 residues long. Germline V gene data show CDR1 as LGHNT and CDR2 as FRNRAP. The germline V and J ends were trimmed by 7 bases and 2 bases, with 11 bases remaining between them. CDR3 in amino acids: CASARGAQETQYF. In DNA, the CDR3 is TGTGCTAGTGCCCGGGGGGCTCAAGAGACCCAGTACTTC. Variable domain in full (rest from reference TRBV12-5 and TRBJ2-5): DARVTQTPRHKVTEMGQEVTMRCQPILGHNTVFWYRQTMMQGLELLAYFRNRAPLDDSGMPKDRFSAEMPDATLATLKIQPSEPRDSAVYFCASARGAQETQYFGPGTRLLVL.

In the case of this clone: One end of the junction fails to match germline, which may point to a read error. The V call is TRBV2, the J call TRBJ1-6, with D uncertain. Germline V CDR1 and CDR2: SNHLY, FYNNEI. CDR3 length equals 12 residues. In DNA form, the CDR3 reads TGTGCCAGCAGTGAAGGGATTGAGGGAGCTCGGTTT. This codes for CASSEGIEGARF.

The chain is built from TRBV3-1 (or the pseudogene TRBV3-2) and TRBJ1-4; no reliable D call. Per the germline V gene, CDR1 is LGHDT and CDR2 is YNNKEL (reference sequence). Trimming left V 3 bases short and J 6 bases short, with 5 bases between. This CDR3 has 12 amino acids. The CDR3 is CASSHRDEKLFF. CDR3 nucleotides: TGTGCCAGCAGCCATCGGGATGAAAAACTGTTTTTT.

This clone was found once. J is TRBJ1-5 and V is TRBV2; TRBD1 agrees at 8 bases. The CDR3 covers 14 residues. In germline, CDR1 is SNHLY, CDR2 FYNNEI. V lost 4 bases to trimming and J lost 4 bases; unmatched junction nucleotides: 3. The CDR3 spells CASSAGGRNQPQHF. In DNA, the CDR3 is TGTGCCAGCAGTGCAGGGGGCCGAAATCAGCCCCAGCATTTT.

This sequence joins TRBV19 and TRBJ2-7; a weak D match, TRBD2 (5 bases). CDR1 is LNHDA, CDR2 SQIVND, per germline (reference sequence). CDR3 size: 15 residues. V was trimmed by 4 bases and J by 0 bases, leaving 13 bases between them. In DNA form, the CDR3 reads TGTGCCAGTAGTACTAGAGGGCTTGGCTCCTACGAGCAGTACTTC. Its translation: CASSTRGLGSYEQYF. Supplemented by reference TRBV19 and TRBJ2-7, the full variable domain reads DGGITQSPKYLFRKEGQNVTLSCEQNLNHDAMYWYRQDPGQGLRLIYYSQIVNDFQKGDIAEGYSVSREKKESFPLTVTSAQKNPTAFYLCASSTRGLGSYEQYFGPGTRLTVT.

V gene TRBV7-2 combines with J gene TRBJ2-5, with 8 bases aligning to TRBD2. The germline CDR1 and CDR2 sequences are SGHTA and FQGNSA. V trimming: 6 bases; J trimming: 3 bases; junction bases outside the gene matches: 3. The CDR3 extends over 13 amino acids. The CDR3 reads CASRPAGEETQYF. DNA for the CDR3: TGTGCCAGCAGGCCAGCGGGGGAAGAGACCCAGTACTTC.

This clone appeared a single time. At one end, the junction sequence differs from germline, possibly due to a read error. This chain links TRBV7-7 with TRBJ2-1, with TRBD2 identical over 8 bases. Germline-derived CDR1 and CDR2 are SSHAT and FNYEAQ (reference sequence). The CDR3 covers 15 residues. The CDR3 DNA reads TGTGCTAGCAGCTTAGGCGGGGGGTTAACAGGGGAGCAGTTCTTC. Translation: CASSLGGGLTGEQFF.

The J gene is TRBJ1-3, the V gene TRBV7-2, with 8 bases identical to TRBD1. The CDR3 totals 15 residues. Germline V gene lookup returns CDR1 SGHTA and CDR2 FQGNSA. V lost 3 bases, J lost 4 bases, and 5 bases stayed unmatched. The CDR3 DNA reads as TGTGCCAGCAGCTTCCCACAGGGGGTAGGAAACACCATATATTTT. Its translation is CASSFPQGVGNTIYF.

The rearrangement uses TRBV10-1 and TRBJ2-1, with TRBD2 matching 8 bases. The CDR3 consists of 16 residues. V dropped 0 bases and J dropped 2; count of bases not matched to a gene: 3. Germline CDR1 WNHNN, CDR2 SYGVQD (reference sequence). CDR3 region: CASSESSGGTYNEQFF. In nucleotides, the CDR3 is TGCGCCAGCAGTGAGTCGTCGGGGGGGACCTACAATGAGCAGTTCTTC.

The chain couples TRBV11-2 to TRBJ1-1; 7 nucleotides match TRBD1. The CDR3 has 13 residues. With 4 bases clipped from V and 3 bases from J, the junction kept 2 bases outside the gene matches. Germline V gene data show CDR1 as SGHAT and CDR2 as FQNNGV. The DNA for the CDR3 is TGTGCCAGCAGCTCCGACAGGGACACTGAAGCTTTCTTT. It specifies CASSSDRDTEAFF.

A few counts support this clone. V is TRBV4-1 and J is TRBJ2-7, with D perhaps TRBD1 (5 bases). Deletions cut 0 bases from V and 5 bases from J, with 8 bases between. CDR3 length: 13 amino acids. Germline CDR1 and CDR2: MGHRA and YSYEKL. Written as DNA, the CDR3 is TGCGCCAGCAGCCAAGATACAGGCCACGAGCAGTACTTC. Translation: CASSQDTGHEQYF.

V gene TRBV7-2 combines with J gene TRBJ2-5, with D possibly TRBD1 on 5 matching bases. The CDR3 covers 15 residues. The V and J ends lost 0 bases and 1 base respectively, with 9 bases between them. Germline lookup yields CDR1 SGHTA and CDR2 FQGNSA. CDR3 sequence reads: CASSLAVGVQETQYF. The DNA for the CDR3 is TGTGCCAGCAGCTTAGCGGTAGGGGTCCAAGAGACCCAGTACTTC.